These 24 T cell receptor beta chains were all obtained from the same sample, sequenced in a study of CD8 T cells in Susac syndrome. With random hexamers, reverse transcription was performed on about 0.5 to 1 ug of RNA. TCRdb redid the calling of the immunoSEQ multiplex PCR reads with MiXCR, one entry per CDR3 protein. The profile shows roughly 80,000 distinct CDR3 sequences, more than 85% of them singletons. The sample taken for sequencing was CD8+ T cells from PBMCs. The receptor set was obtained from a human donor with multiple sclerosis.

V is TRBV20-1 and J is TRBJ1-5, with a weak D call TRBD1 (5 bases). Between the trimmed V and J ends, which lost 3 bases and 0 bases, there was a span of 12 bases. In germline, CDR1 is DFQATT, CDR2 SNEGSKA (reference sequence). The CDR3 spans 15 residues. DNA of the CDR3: TGCAGTGCTAGCGCTAGGGGTCATAGCAATCAGCCCCAGCATTTT. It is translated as CSASARGHSNQPQHF.

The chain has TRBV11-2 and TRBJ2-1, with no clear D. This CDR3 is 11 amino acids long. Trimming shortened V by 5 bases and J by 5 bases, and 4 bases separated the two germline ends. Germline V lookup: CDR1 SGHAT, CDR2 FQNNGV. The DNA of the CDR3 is TGTGCCAGCAGCGGGAACAATGAGCAGTTCTTC. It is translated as CASSGNNEQFF. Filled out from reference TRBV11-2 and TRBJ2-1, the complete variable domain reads EAGVAQSPRYKIIEKRQSVAFWCNPISGHATLYWYQQILGQGPKLLIQFQNNGVVDDSQLPKDRFSAERLKGVDSTLKIQPAKLEDSAVYLCASSGNNEQFFGPGTRLTVL.

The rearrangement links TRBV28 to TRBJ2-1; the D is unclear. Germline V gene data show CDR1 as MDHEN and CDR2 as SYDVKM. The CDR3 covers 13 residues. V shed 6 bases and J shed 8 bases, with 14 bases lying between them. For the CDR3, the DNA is TGTGCCAGCAGCCCGGACGGAGACTATGAGCAGTTCTTC. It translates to CASSPDGDYEQFF.

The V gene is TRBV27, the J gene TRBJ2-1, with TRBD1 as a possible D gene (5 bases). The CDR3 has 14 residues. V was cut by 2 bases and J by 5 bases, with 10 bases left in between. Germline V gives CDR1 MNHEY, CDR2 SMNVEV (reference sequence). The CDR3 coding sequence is TGTGCCAGCAGTTTAAGGGGTACAAACAATGAGCAGTTCTTC. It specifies CASSLRGTNNEQFF.

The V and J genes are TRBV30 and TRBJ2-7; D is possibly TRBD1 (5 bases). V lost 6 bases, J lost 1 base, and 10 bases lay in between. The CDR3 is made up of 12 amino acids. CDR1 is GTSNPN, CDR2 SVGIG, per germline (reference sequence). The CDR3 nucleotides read TGTGCCTGTGACAGTCATTCCTACGAGCAGTACTTC. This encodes CACDSHSYEQYF.

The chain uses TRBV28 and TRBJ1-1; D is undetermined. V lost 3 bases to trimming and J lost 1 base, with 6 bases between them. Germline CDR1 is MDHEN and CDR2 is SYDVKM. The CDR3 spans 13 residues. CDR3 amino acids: CASSFRGNTEAFF. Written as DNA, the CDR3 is TGTGCCAGCAGTTTTCGAGGGAACACTGAAGCTTTCTTT.

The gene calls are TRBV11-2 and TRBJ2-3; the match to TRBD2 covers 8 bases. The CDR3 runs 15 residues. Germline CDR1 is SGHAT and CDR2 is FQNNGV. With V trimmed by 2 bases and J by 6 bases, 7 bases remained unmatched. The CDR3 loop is CASSLTGTSGDTQYF. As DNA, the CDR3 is TGTGCCAGCAGCTTAACCGGGACTAGTGGCGATACGCAGTATTTT.

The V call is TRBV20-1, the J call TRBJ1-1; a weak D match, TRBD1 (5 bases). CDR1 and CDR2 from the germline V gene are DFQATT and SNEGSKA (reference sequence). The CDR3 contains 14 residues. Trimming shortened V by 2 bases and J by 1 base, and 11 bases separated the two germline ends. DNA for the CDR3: TGCAGTGCTAGAACAGGATGGGAGAACACTGAAGCTTTCTTT. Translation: CSARTGWENTEAFF.

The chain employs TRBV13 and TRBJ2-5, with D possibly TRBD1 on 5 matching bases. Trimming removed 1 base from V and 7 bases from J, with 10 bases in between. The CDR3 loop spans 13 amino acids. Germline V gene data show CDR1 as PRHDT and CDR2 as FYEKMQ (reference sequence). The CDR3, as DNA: TGTGCCAGCAGCTTAGAAGACACAGGGACCCAGTACTTC. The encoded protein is CASSLEDTGTQYF.

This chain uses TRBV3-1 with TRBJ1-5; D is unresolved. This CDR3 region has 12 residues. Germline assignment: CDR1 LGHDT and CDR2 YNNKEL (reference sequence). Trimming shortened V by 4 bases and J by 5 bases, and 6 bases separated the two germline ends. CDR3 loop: CASSLRYQPQHF. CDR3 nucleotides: TGTGCCAGCAGCCTACGATATCAGCCCCAGCATTTT.

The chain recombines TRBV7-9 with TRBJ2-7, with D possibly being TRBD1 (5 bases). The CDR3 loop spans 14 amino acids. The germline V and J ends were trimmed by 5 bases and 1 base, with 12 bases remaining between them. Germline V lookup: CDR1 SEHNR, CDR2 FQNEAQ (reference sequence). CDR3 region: CASSPPRQSYEQYF. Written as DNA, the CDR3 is TGTGCCAGCAGCCCCCCGAGACAGTCCTACGAGCAGTACTTC.

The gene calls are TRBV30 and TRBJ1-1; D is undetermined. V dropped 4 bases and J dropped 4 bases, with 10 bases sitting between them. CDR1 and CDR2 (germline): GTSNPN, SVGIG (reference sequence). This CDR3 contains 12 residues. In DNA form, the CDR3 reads TGTGCCTGGAACCCTACCCTCACTGAAGCTTTCTTT. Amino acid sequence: CAWNPTLTEAFF.

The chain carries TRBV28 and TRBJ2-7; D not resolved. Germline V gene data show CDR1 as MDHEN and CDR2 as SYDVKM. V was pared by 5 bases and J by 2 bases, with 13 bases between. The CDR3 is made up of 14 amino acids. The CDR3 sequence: CASSLYQGTYEQYF. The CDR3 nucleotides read TGTGCCAGCAGTCTCTACCAAGGGACCTACGAGCAGTACTTC.

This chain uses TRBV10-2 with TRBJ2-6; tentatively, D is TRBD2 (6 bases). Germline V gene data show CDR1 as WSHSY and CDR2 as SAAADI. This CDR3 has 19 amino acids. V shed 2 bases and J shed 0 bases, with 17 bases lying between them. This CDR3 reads CASSETVPGTFSGANVLTF. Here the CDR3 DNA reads TGCGCCAGCAGTGAGACTGTCCCCGGGACTTTCTCTGGGGCCAACGTCCTGACTTTC.

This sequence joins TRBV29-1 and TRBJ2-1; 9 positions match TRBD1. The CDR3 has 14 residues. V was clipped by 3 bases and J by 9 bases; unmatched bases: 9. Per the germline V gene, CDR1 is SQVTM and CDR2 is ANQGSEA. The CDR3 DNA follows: TGCAGCGTTGAGGGGACAGGGATTTTGGGTGAGCAGTTCTTC. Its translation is CSVEGTGILGEQFF.

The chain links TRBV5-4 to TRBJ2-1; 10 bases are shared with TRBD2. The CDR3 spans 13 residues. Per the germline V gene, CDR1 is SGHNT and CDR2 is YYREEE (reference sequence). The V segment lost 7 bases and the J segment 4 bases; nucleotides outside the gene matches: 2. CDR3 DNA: TGTGCCAGCGAACTAGCGGGATACAATGAGCAGTTCTTC. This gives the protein CASELAGYNEQFF.

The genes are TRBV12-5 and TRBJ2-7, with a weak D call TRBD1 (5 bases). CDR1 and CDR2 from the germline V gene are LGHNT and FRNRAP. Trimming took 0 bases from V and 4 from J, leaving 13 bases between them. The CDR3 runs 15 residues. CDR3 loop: CASGLVGQGGYEQYF. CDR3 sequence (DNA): TGTGCTAGTGGTTTGGTCGGCCAGGGTGGTTACGAGCAGTACTTC.

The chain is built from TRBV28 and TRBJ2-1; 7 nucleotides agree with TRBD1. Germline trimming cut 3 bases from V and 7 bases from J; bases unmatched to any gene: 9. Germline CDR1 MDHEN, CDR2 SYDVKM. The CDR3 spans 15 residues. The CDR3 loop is CASSFGQAFGNEQFF. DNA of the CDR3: TGTGCCAGCAGTTTCGGACAGGCCTTCGGGAATGAGCAGTTCTTC.

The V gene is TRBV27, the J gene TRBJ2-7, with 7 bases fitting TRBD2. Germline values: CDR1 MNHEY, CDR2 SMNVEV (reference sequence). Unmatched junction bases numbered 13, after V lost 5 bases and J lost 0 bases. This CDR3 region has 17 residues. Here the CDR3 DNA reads TGTGCCAGCAGTCCGCCGGGTGGGGAGGGGACCTCCTACGAGCAGTACTTC. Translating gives CASSPPGGEGTSYEQYF.

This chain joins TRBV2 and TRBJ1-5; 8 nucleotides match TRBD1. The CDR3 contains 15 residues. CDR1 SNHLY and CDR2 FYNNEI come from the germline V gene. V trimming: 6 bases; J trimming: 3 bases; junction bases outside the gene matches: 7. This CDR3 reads CASRTGQGDNQPQHF. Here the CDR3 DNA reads TGTGCCAGCAGAACCGGACAGGGCGACAATCAGCCCCAGCATTTT.

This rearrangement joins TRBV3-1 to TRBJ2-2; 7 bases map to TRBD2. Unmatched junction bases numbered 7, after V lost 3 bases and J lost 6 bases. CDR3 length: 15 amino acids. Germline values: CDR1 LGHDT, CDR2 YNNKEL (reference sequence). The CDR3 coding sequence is TGTGCCAGCAGCCATGTGGGAGGGCGGGCCGGGGAGCTGTTTTTT. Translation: CASSHVGGRAGELFF.

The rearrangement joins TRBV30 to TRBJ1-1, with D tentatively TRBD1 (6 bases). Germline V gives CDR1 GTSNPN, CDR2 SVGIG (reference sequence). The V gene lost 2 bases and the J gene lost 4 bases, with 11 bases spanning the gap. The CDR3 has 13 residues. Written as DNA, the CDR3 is TGTGCCTGGAGTATAGGACAGTCCACTGAAGCTTTCTTT. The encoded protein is CAWSIGQSTEAFF. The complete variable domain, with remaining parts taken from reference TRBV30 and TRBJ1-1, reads SQTIHQWPATLVQPVGSPLSLECTVEGTSNPNLYWYRQAAGRGLQLLFYSVGIGQISSEVPQNLSASRPQDRQFILSSKKLLLSDSGFYLCAWSIGQSTEAFFGQGTRLTVV.

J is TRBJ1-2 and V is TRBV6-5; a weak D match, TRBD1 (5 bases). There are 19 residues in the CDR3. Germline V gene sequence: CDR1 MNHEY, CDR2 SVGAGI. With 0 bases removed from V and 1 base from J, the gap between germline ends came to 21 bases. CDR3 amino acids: CASSYSAPFRTLNNYGYTF. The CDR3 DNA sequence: TGTGCCAGCAGTTACTCGGCCCCTTTTCGGACACTGAATAACTATGGCTACACCTTC.

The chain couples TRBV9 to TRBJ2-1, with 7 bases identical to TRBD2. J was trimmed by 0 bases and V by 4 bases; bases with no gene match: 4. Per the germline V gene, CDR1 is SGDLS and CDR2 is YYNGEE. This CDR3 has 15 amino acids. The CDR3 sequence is CASSSSGSSYNEQFF. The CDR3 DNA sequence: TGTGCCAGCAGCTCTAGCGGAAGCTCCTACAATGAGCAGTTCTTC.